The 7 T cell receptor beta chains in this list originate from one sample, sequenced in a study of blood T cell repertoires in COVID-19. The protocol was immunoSEQ multiplex PCR, while the TCRdb copy is restricted to in-frame clones and leaves out a portion. The sample includes about 82,000 clones, around four fifths seen only once; the top ten take 18%. The sample consisted of peripheral blood. The source of these receptors is an elderly man with active or convalescent COVID-19.

The chain is built from TRBV5-4 and TRBJ2-1, with 13 bases identical to TRBD2. V lost 5 bases and J lost 7; bases outside the gene matches: 6. The CDR3 contains 15 residues. Per the germline V gene, CDR1 is SGHNT and CDR2 is YYREEE (reference sequence). The CDR3 sequence is CASRPLAGGRNEQFF. In DNA form, the CDR3 reads TGTGCCAGCAGGCCACTAGCGGGAGGGCGGAATGAGCAGTTCTTC.

The chain recombines TRBV9 with TRBJ2-2, with 10 bases fitting TRBD1. The CDR3 contains 15 residues. Trimming removed 3 bases from V and 6 bases from J; junction bases left unmatched: 5. Germline lookup yields CDR1 SGDLS and CDR2 YYNGEE. The CDR3 DNA follows: TGTGCCAGCAGCGACGGACAGGGGGTTGCCGGGGAGCTGTTTTTT. Encoded protein: CASSDGQGVAGELFF.

This clone appeared a few times. The gene calls are TRBV2 and TRBJ1-2; D unclear. CDR3 length: 13 residues. The germline gives CDR1 SNHLY, CDR2 FYNNEI. Trimming took off 8 bases at V and 0 bases at J, with 10 bases between the two ends. The DNA for the CDR3 is TGTGCCAGCGCGGCGGGGTCTAACTATGGCTACACCTTC. This codes for CASAAGSNYGYTF.

CDR3 region: CASSRRNSNTGELFF. DNA for the CDR3: TGTGCCAGCAGCCGCAGGAATTCGAACACCGGGGAGCTGTTTTTT. The chain carries TRBV11-2 and TRBJ2-2; D remains ambiguous. Germline V CDR1 and CDR2: SGHAT, FQNNGV. The CDR3 runs to 15 residues. V was clipped by 5 bases and J by 0 bases, with 10 bases between them.

J is TRBJ2-1 and V is TRBV29-1; D is uncertain. The CDR3 sequence is 13 residues long. V lost 4 bases to trimming and J lost 5 bases, with 12 bases between them. Germline loops: CDR1 SQVTM, CDR2 ANQGSEA. DNA of the CDR3: TGCAGCGTTGTAGTTGGCGGTCACAATGAGCAGTTCTTC. It is translated as CSVVVGGHNEQFF.

This chain connects TRBV28 to TRBJ2-1; 8 bases fit TRBD1. Trimming took 2 bases from V and 7 from J; bases not matched to a gene: 7. The germline CDR1 and CDR2 sequences are MDHEN and SYDVKM. CDR3 length: 15 amino acids. The chain's CDR3 is CASSLIQGARNEQFF. CDR3 DNA: TGTGCCAGCAGTTTAATCCAGGGGGCGAGGAATGAGCAGTTCTTC.

V usage is TRBV5-1 and J usage is TRBJ1-1; no reliable D call. Per germline, CDR1 SGHRS and CDR2 YFSETQ. The length of the CDR3 is 15 residues. V was shortened by 0 bases and J by 4 bases, with 13 bases between the two germline ends. CDR3 DNA sequence: TGCGCCAGCAGCTTGGGTTGGAGAGGTAGCACTGAAGCTTTCTTT. Translated, it gives CASSLGWRGSTEAFF.